This is a list of T cell receptor beta chains from one sample in a study of blood T cell repertoires in COVID-19. Sequencing used immunoSEQ multiplex PCR; TCRdb keeps in-frame clones, though not all of them. The sample lists about 84,000 clones, about 80% occurring once. Sequenced sample: peripheral blood. The receptors were gathered from a man aged 50 or older with active or convalescent COVID-19. Each CDR3 is given with its conserved first and last residue. The D gene is left open where the match is weak. Only part of the rows carry a size: once, few, many, or a class if the clone is expanded.

D gene,V gene,clone size,J gene,CDR3 protein,CDR3 DNA
.,TRBV28,.,TRBJ2-7,CASGAYEQYF,TGTGCCTCGGGGGCCTACGAGCAGTACTTC
.,TRBV9,.,TRBJ2-7,CASSAATAGSEQYF,TGTGCCAGCAGCGCCGCAACGGCAGGGTCCGAGCAGTACTTC
.,TRBV7-9,many,TRBJ2-2,CASSFSGNTGELFF,TGTGCCAGCAGCTTCAGCGGGAACACCGGGGAGCTGTTTTTT
.,TRBV19,.,TRBJ1-1,CASSMEEGALNTEAFF,TGTGCCAGTAGTATGGAGGAGGGCGCTTTGAACACTGAAGCTTTCTTT
.,TRBV3-1/TRBV3-2,.,TRBJ1-3,CASSLGRGSGNTIYF,TGTGCCAGCAGCCTCGGAAGGGGGTCTGGAAACACCATATATTTT
TRBD2,TRBV7-3,.,TRBJ2-1,CASSRTSGGANEQFF,TGTGCCAGCAGCCGAACTAGCGGGGGGGCCAATGAGCAGTTCTTC
TRBD2,TRBV11-2,once,TRBJ2-6,CASSQTSGGPNSGANVLTF,TGTGCCAGCAGCCAGACTAGCGGGGGGCCCAACTCTGGGGCCAACGTCCTGACTTTC
.,TRBV7-9,.,TRBJ1-3,CASSLSGAGNTIYF,TGTGCCAGCAGCTTATCGGGGGCTGGAAACACCATATATTTT
TRBD1,TRBV7-2,.,TRBJ1-3,CASSLRAGTEGNTIYF,TGTGCCAGCAGCTTACGGGCAGGGACAGAGGGAAACACCATATATTTT
TRBD1,TRBV18,.,TRBJ1-2,CASSPMLGQNYGYTF,TGTGCCAGCTCACCAATGCTGGGACAGAACTATGGCTACACCTTC
TRBD1,TRBV19,.,TRBJ1-3,CASRATGAGNTIYF,TGTGCCAGTAGAGCGACAGGGGCCGGAAACACCATATATTTT
.,TRBV4-1,once,TRBJ2-5,CASSQNQAEQGTQYF,TGCGCCAGCAGCCAGAATCAGGCCGAGCAAGGGACCCAGTACTTC
.,TRBV7-3,.,TRBJ1-1,CASSRRGTTEAFF,TGTGCCAGCAGCCGTCGGGGTACGACTGAAGCTTTCTTT
.,TRBV25-1,.,TRBJ2-3,CASSKQDTDTQYF,TGTGCCAGCAGTAAACAGGACACAGATACGCAGTATTTT
TRBD1,TRBV2,.,TRBJ1-2,CASRQGKSYGYTF,TGTGCCAGCAGACAGGGGAAGAGCTATGGCTACACCTTC
TRBD1,TRBV5-1,.,TRBJ2-7,CASSLGDRDYEQYF,TGCGCCAGCAGCTTGGGGGACAGGGACTACGAGCAGTACTTC
.,TRBV9,few,TRBJ2-3,CASSLSEVPTDTQYF,TGTGCCAGCAGCCTTTCCGAGGTCCCCACAGATACGCAGTATTTT
TRBD1,TRBV5-4,few,TRBJ1-6,CASSRTGVSSNSPLHF,TGTGCCAGCAGCCGGACAGGGGTATCGTCTAATTCACCCCTCCACTTT
.,TRBV9,.,TRBJ1-6,CASSEGSAGPSYNSPLHF,TGTGCCAGCAGTGAAGGGAGTGCCGGGCCTTCCTATAATTCACCCCTCCACTTT
TRBD1,TRBV2,once,TRBJ2-2,CAEVTGKLNTGELFF,TGTGCCGAGGTGACAGGGAAGTTAAACACCGGGGAGCTGTTTTTT
TRBD2,TRBV5-4,.,TRBJ2-7,CASSFERGVSYEQYF,TGTGCCAGCAGCTTCGAGCGGGGGGTTTCTTACGAGCAGTACTTC
TRBD2,TRBV5-6,.,TRBJ2-1,CASSLVTSIYNEQFF,TGTGCCAGCAGCTTAGTGACTAGCATCTACAATGAGCAGTTCTTC
.,TRBV12-3/TRBV12-4,.,TRBJ2-3,CASRPSANTQYF,TGTGCCAGCAGGCCCTCAGCGAATACGCAGTATTTT
TRBD1,TRBV27,.,TRBJ2-5,CASRGRGETQYF,TGTGCCAGTAGGGGGCGCGGAGAGACCCAGTACTTC
.,TRBV7-2,.,TRBJ1-5,CASSLGGLSNQPQHF,TGTGCCAGCAGCTTAGGGGGCCTGAGCAATCAGCCCCAGCATTTT
TRBD1,TRBV28,once,TRBJ1-2,CASSPTWGQGPYGYTF,TGTGCCAGCAGCCCAACCTGGGGACAGGGTCCCTATGGCTACACCTTC
TRBD2,TRBV4-1,many,TRBJ2-5,CASSIGEGETQYF,TGCGCCAGCAGCATCGGGGAGGGGGAGACCCAGTACTTC
.,TRBV27,.,TRBJ1-6,CASSRKTDSPLHF,TGTGCCAGCAGCAGGAAGACAGATTCACCCCTCCACTTT
.,TRBV29-1,.,TRBJ1-1,CSVPNLDKTVNTEAFF,TGCAGCGTCCCGAACCTCGACAAGACGGTGAACACTGAAGCTTTCTTT
.,TRBV11-2,.,TRBJ1-1,CASLGEMNTEAFF,TGTGCCAGCCTCGGAGAGATGAACACTGAAGCTTTCTTT
TRBD1,TRBV2,.,TRBJ1-4,CASRQGVSNEKLFF,TGTGCCAGCAGACAGGGGGTCTCCAATGAAAAACTGTTTTTT
.,TRBV5-5,.,TRBJ2-6,CASSLGQSGANVLTF,TGTGCCAGCAGCTTGGGGCAGTCTGGGGCCAACGTCCTGACTTTC
.,TRBV4-3,.,TRBJ1-2,CASSQDLGASGYTF,TGCGCCAGCAGCCAAGATCTAGGGGCAAGTGGCTACACCTTC
TRBD2,TRBV4-2,.,TRBJ2-5,CASSTRVSAGEETQYF,TGTGCCAGCAGCACCCGAGTCTCAGCGGGGGAAGAGACCCAGTACTTC
.,TRBV3-1/TRBV3-2,.,TRBJ2-1,CASSQDATVSYNEQFF,TGTGCCAGCAGCCAAGATGCGACAGTCTCCTACAATGAGCAGTTCTTC
TRBD1,TRBV6-1,.,TRBJ1-6,CASSETGGYNSPLHF,TGTGCCAGCAGTGAGACAGGGGGCTATAATTCACCCCTCCACTTT
TRBD2,TRBV13,.,TRBJ2-2,CASSSGLAGDRTGELFF,TGTGCCAGCAGCTCGGGACTAGCGGGGGACCGCACCGGGGAGCTGTTTTTT
TRBD1,TRBV7-8,.,TRBJ2-1,CASSWDRRVGGEQFF,TGTGCCAGCAGCTGGGACAGGAGGGTGGGGGGTGAGCAGTTCTTC
TRBD2,TRBV7-7,.,TRBJ2-3,CASSFGRAGGLDTQYF,TGTGCCAGCAGCTTCGGGCGAGCGGGGGGGCTGGATACGCAGTATTTT
.,TRBV7-8,once,TRBJ2-7,CASSGRLAYEQYF,TGTGCCAGCAGCGGGAGACTAGCCTACGAGCAGTACTTC
.,TRBV29-1,.,TRBJ2-1,CSVEDRGYNEQFF,TGCAGCGTTGAAGATCGAGGGTACAATGAGCAGTTCTTC
TRBD2,TRBV9,.,TRBJ2-7,CASSVGSGGYEQYF,TGTGCCAGCAGCGTAGGTAGCGGGGGCTACGAGCAGTACTTC
.,TRBV7-2,.,TRBJ2-7,CASSLTGYEQYF,TGTGCCAGCAGCTTAACGGGGTACGAGCAGTACTTC
TRBD1,TRBV18,.,TRBJ2-2,CASSPGTGNTGELFF,TGTGCCAGCTCCCCAGGGACAGGGAACACCGGGGAGCTGTTTTTT
.,TRBV19,.,TRBJ2-7,CASSIQDRAYEQYF,TGTGCCAGTAGTATCCAGGACAGAGCCTACGAGCAGTACTTC
TRBD2,TRBV3-1/TRBV3-2,.,TRBJ2-1,CASSLGRASGGRIRNEQFF,TGTGCCAGCAGCCTCGGCCGGGCTAGCGGGGGTAGAATTCGTAATGAGCAGTTCTTC
.,TRBV7-2,.,TRBJ2-3,CASSGRVDTQYF,TGTGCCAGCAGCGGGCGAGTAGATACGCAGTATTTT
TRBD1,TRBV20-1,.,TRBJ2-7,CSASAGTAGAGEQYF,TGCAGTGCTAGTGCCGGGACAGCCGGCGCCGGCGAGCAGTACTTC
TRBD1,TRBV19,many,TRBJ1-5,CASRDGQGYTQPQHF,TGTGCCAGTAGGGACGGACAGGGTTATACTCAGCCCCAGCATTTT
TRBD1,TRBV27,.,TRBJ2-2,CASSPRTGGGTGELFF,TGTGCCAGCAGTCCACGGACAGGGGGCGGCACCGGGGAGCTGTTTTTT
.,TRBV19,few,TRBJ1-2,CASSIDLETGTNYGYTF,TGTGCCAGTAGTATAGATCTCGAGACAGGAACGAACTATGGCTACACCTTC
TRBD2,TRBV13,.,TRBJ2-5,CASSLSGVGWSGQETQYF,TGTGCCAGCAGCCTTAGCGGGGTCGGTTGGAGTGGACAAGAGACCCAGTACTTC
TRBD1,TRBV18,.,TRBJ1-2,CASSPNRGQTNYGYTF,TGTGCCAGCTCACCGAACAGGGGCCAAACTAACTATGGCTACACCTTC